The 8 T cell receptor beta chains reported below all come from one sample, sequenced in a study of blood T cell repertoires in COVID-19. Profiling relied on immunoSEQ multiplex PCR, and the TCRdb table lists in-frame clones only, not all of them. The table records 200,000 or so clones, less than 90% of them present only once. Source material: peripheral blood. The receptors were sampled from a man between 70 and 80 years old with acute or convalescent COVID-19.

This rearrangement joins TRBV28 to TRBJ2-5; TRBD1 matches at 7 bases. The CDR3 is 12 amino acids. Germline V lookup: CDR1 MDHEN, CDR2 SYDVKM. V lost 6 bases to trimming and J lost 6 bases; unmatched junction nucleotides: 4. CDR3 region: CASRTGVQTQYF. CDR3 nucleotides: TGTGCCAGCAGAACAGGGGTACAGACCCAGTACTTC. Based on the CDR3 plus reference TRBV28 and TRBJ2-5, the full variable domain is DVKVTQSSRYLVKRTGEKVFLECVQDMDHENMFWYRQDPGLGLRLIYFSYDVKMKEKGDIPEGYSVSREKKERFSLILESASTNQTSMYLCASRTGVQTQYFGPGTRLLVL.

The sample holds one count of this clone. The J gene is TRBJ2-7, the V gene TRBV6-6, with D maybe TRBD2 (6 bases). The V and J ends lost 8 bases and 1 base respectively, with 18 bases between them. Germline V CDR1 and CDR2: MNHNY, SVGAGI (reference sequence). The CDR3 is 15 amino acids. This CDR3 is CASGDGSGLSYEQYF. The CDR3 DNA sequence: TGTGCCAGCGGGGACGGGAGCGGCTTATCCTACGAGCAGTACTTC.

The V call is TRBV9, the J call TRBJ1-3; 7 nucleotides match TRBD1. The CDR3 extends over 15 amino acids. Germline CDR1 reads SGDLS; CDR2 reads YYNGEE. V was pared by 0 bases and J by 3 bases, with 3 bases of the junction left unmatched. This CDR3 reads CASSVEQGFGNTIYF. CDR3 sequence (DNA): TGTGCCAGCAGCGTAGAACAGGGGTTTGGAAACACCATATATTTT.

The V and J genes are TRBV5-4 and TRBJ2-1, with TRBD1 matching over 8 bases. Trimming cost V 0 bases and J 2 bases; bases outside gene matches: 7. CDR1 is SGHNT and CDR2 is YYREEE in the germline V gene (reference sequence). This CDR3 has 17 amino acids. The CDR3 reads CASSLGSGQGPYNEQFF. The CDR3, as DNA: TGTGCCAGCAGCTTGGGATCCGGACAGGGCCCCTACAATGAGCAGTTCTTC.

This rearrangement joins TRBV5-1 to TRBJ2-3; D may be TRBD2 (5 bases). The CDR3 length is 16 residues. V lost 0 bases to trimming and J lost 1 base, with 12 bases between them. Looked up from germline, CDR1 is SGHRS and CDR2 is YFSETQ. The CDR3 bases are TGCGCCAGCAGCTTGGGGTCTAGCAGAGGCACAGATACGCAGTATTTT. Amino acid sequence: CASSLGSSRGTDTQYF.

The V call is TRBV27, the J call TRBJ2-1; the match to TRBD1 covers 8 bases. The CDR3 is made up of 15 amino acids. V dropped 5 bases and J dropped 1; count of bases not matched to a gene: 4. The germline gives CDR1 MNHEY, CDR2 SMNVEV (reference sequence). The CDR3 sequence: CASSTTGDSYNEQFF. The CDR3 coding sequence is TGTGCCAGCAGTACGACAGGGGATTCCTACAATGAGCAGTTCTTC.

The chain has TRBV12-3 or TRBV12-4 and TRBJ2-7; no reliable D call. This CDR3 spans 13 amino acids. V was trimmed by 6 bases and J by 3 bases, leaving 12 bases between them. The CDR3 coding sequence is TGTGCCAGCAGCAGAGACACTGGCTACGAGCAGTACTTC. Protein sequence: CASSRDTGYEQYF.

The chain carries TRBV5-5 and TRBJ2-5; 10 bases fit TRBD1. In germline, CDR1 is SGHKS, CDR2 YYEKEE (reference sequence). The CDR3 consists of 18 residues. The ends lost 4 bases at V and 4 bases at J; junction bases unmatched: 16. CDR3 nucleotides: TGTGCCAGCAGCGTTGCTCGGGACAGGGGAGTTCGGGGAGAGACCCAGTACTTC. Translating it yields CASSVARDRGVRGETQYF.